The next 26 T cell receptor beta chains were all read from a single sample in a study of response to subunit inactivated influenza vaccine listed by TCRdb under 2018. The library relied on RT-PCR. Sequenced on an Illumina HiSeq 2500. TCRdb passed the public sequencing reads through fastp at Q25 and MiXCR, retaining productive beta sequences. Each entry merges the rows of one CDR3 protein and shows their most common DNA and genes. For this sample there are 700,000 to 800,000 distinct CDR3 sequences; less than 20% appear just once. In total, the top ten clones hold 9.5% to 13% of the sample. The material sequenced was PBMCs from blood, taken about 5 days after vaccination. Receptors originate from a man aged 50 or older who received an inactivated influenza vaccine. Donor details come from another sample of the same person, matched by shared clones.

The V call is TRBV5-1, the J call TRBJ1-4; TRBD1 might be the D (5 bases). This CDR3 region has 14 residues. Germline CDR1 is SGHRS and CDR2 is YFSETQ. Trimming left V 4 bases short and J 6 bases short, with 13 bases between. CDR3 in amino acids: CASSHRSSDEKLFF. The CDR3 nucleotides are TGCGCCAGCAGCCACAGGTCTTCAGATGAAAAACTGTTTTTT.

The gene calls are TRBV20-1 and TRBJ2-5, with unresolved D. Trimming took off 6 bases at V and 3 bases at J, with 11 bases between the two ends. There are 12 residues in the CDR3. CDR1 and CDR2 from the germline V gene are DFQATT and SNEGSKA (reference sequence). The CDR3, as DNA: TGCAGTGCAACCCGGACCAAAGAGACCCAGTACTTC. Protein: CSATRTKETQYF.

This clonotype was observed a handful of times. This chain uses TRBV20-1 with TRBJ2-3; weak D call: TRBD2 (6 bases). The CDR3 is made up of 15 amino acids. Germline values: CDR1 DFQATT, CDR2 SNEGSKA (reference sequence). Trimming cost V 6 bases and J 7 bases, with 23 bases left between them. CDR3 in DNA: TGCAGTGCCAAGCGGCCGCGGTGGGGACTCTATACGCAGTATTTT. Protein sequence: CSAKRPRWGLYTQYF.

The rearrangement uses TRBV30 and TRBJ2-1, with 10 bases matching TRBD2. Germline V gives CDR1 GTSNPN, CDR2 SVGIG (reference sequence). The CDR3 has 16 amino acids. The ends lost 3 bases at V and 5 bases at J; junction bases unmatched: 10. CDR3 protein: CAWRLFRLAGDNEQFF. For the CDR3, the DNA is TGTGCCTGGAGGTTGTTTCGGCTAGCGGGAGACAATGAGCAGTTCTTC.

This clonotype was observed a few times. The V gene is TRBV10-2, the J gene TRBJ2-3, with 8 bases aligning to TRBD1. The CDR3 runs 16 residues. Looked up from germline, CDR1 is WSHSY and CDR2 is SAAADI. Trimming cost V 3 bases and J 1 base; bases outside gene matches: 6. CDR3 DNA sequence: TGCGCCAGCAGTGACCTTACGGGACAGGGCACAGATACGCAGTATTTT. It is translated as CASSDLTGQGTDTQYF.

The sample holds a few counts of this clonotype. CDR3 bases: TGTGCCAGCAGTCTCCGGGACCACAATCAGCCCCAGCATTTT. This codes for CASSLRDHNQPQHF. The V gene is TRBV12-3 or TRBV12-4, the J gene TRBJ1-5; perhaps TRBD1 as D (5 bases). V shed 5 bases and J shed 3 bases, with 11 bases lying between them. The CDR3 is made up of 14 amino acids.

The chain combines TRBV29-1 with TRBJ2-5; D ambiguous. Germline CDR1 and CDR2: SQVTM and ANQGSEA. This CDR3 is 11 amino acids long. The V end lost 3 bases, the J end lost 5 bases, and 7 bases lay between the germline ends. CDR3 in amino acids: CSVERYETQYF. As DNA, the CDR3 is TGCAGCGTTGAGCGGTATGAGACCCAGTACTTC.

The chain recombines TRBV7-6 with TRBJ2-1; the D gene is possibly TRBD2 (5 bases). V was cut by 3 bases and J by 8 bases, with 14 bases left in between. CDR1 and CDR2 from the germline V gene are SGHVS and FNYEAQ. The CDR3 contains 14 residues. CDR3 in amino acids: CASSFAGPVDEQFF. CDR3 nucleotide sequence: TGTGCCAGCAGCTTTGCGGGCCCTGTGGATGAGCAGTTCTTC.

This clonotype was detected a few times. This chain connects TRBV30 to TRBJ2-2; D gene ambiguous. The CDR3 is 13 amino acids. Germline values: CDR1 GTSNPN, CDR2 SVGIG (reference sequence). Trimming cost V 0 bases and J 5 bases, with 7 bases left between them. Here the CDR3 DNA reads TGTGCCTGGAGTGTATCTTTGACCGGGGAGCTGTTTTTT. This sequence encodes CAWSVSLTGELFF.

This clonotype was seen ten or more times. The chain links TRBV27 to TRBJ1-1, with a possible D match to TRBD1 (5 bases). Germline lookup yields CDR1 MNHEY and CDR2 SMNVEV (reference sequence). CDR3 length equals 14 residues. V shed 3 bases and J shed 1 base, with 9 bases lying between them. CDR3 DNA: TGTGCCAGCAGTTTGGGACGAGGGAACACTGAAGCTTTCTTT. Amino acid sequence: CASSLGRGNTEAFF.

Only a few counts were recorded for this clonotype. The V call is TRBV6-2 or TRBV6-3, the J call TRBJ1-2; the D gene is possibly TRBD1 (6 bases). The CDR3 contains 16 residues. Trimming took 6 bases from V and 4 from J, leaving 21 bases between them. Germline V gives CDR1 MNHEY, CDR2 SVGEGT. CDR3 residues: CASRRTTGNTVYGYTF. The CDR3 bases are TGTGCCAGCAGACGCACCACAGGGAACACCGTCTATGGCTACACCTTC.

This clonotype showed up just a few times. This chain uses TRBV6-1 with TRBJ2-1, with a possible D match to TRBD2 (5 bases). This CDR3 has 15 amino acids. The V and J ends lost 6 bases and 4 bases respectively, with 16 bases between them. The V gene's germline CDR1 is MNHNS and CDR2 SASEGT. DNA for the CDR3: TGTGCCAGCAGACCGACCGGGATGCGTTACAATGAGCAGTTCTTC. Translation: CASRPTGMRYNEQFF.

The V call is TRBV27, the J call TRBJ2-6; possible D gene TRBD1, 5 bases. V shed 5 bases and J shed 4 bases, with 12 bases lying between them. Germline CDR1 reads MNHEY; CDR2 reads SMNVEV (reference sequence). The CDR3 totals 15 residues. The CDR3 sequence is CASSARVLGANVLTF. The CDR3 DNA sequence: TGTGCCAGCAGTGCCAGGGTCCTCGGGGCCAACGTCCTGACTTTC. Drawing the rest from reference TRBV27 and TRBJ2-6, the complete variable domain is EAQVTQNPRYLITVTGKKLTVTCSQNMNHEYMSWYRQDPGLGLRQIYYSMNVEVTDKGDVPEGYKVSRKEKRNFPLILESPSPNQTSLYFCASSARVLGANVLTFGAGSRLTVL.

This clonotype was seen repeatedly, ten times or more. The chain carries TRBV6-5 and TRBJ2-7; D unclear. The CDR3 extends over 12 amino acids. V lost 6 bases, J lost 9 bases, and 15 bases lay in between. Germline CDR1 and CDR2: MNHEY and SVGAGI. The CDR3 reads CASSPLDGVQYF. For the CDR3, the DNA is TGTGCCAGCAGCCCCTTAGACGGTGTGCAGTACTTC.

This clonotype came up a few times. The chain has TRBV29-1 and TRBJ1-2; D is undetermined. The CDR3 is 13 residues long. V lost 3 bases and J 4 bases, leaving 12 bases between the germline ends. Germline CDR1 is SQVTM and CDR2 is ANQGSEA. CDR3 in amino acids: CSVDPGNSYGYTF. CDR3 DNA sequence: TGCAGCGTTGACCCGGGGAATTCCTATGGCTACACCTTC. The full variable domain, its missing parts supplied by reference TRBV29-1 and TRBJ1-2, is SAVISQKPSRDICQRGTSLTIQCQVDSQVTMMFWYRQQPGQSLTLIATANQGSEATYESGFVIDKFPISRPNLTFSTLTVSNMSPEDSSIYLCSVDPGNSYGYTFGSGTRLTVV.

The V and J genes are TRBV5-1 and TRBJ2-1; no reliable D call. CDR1 is SGHRS, CDR2 YFSETQ, per germline. Trimming pared 6 bases from V and 11 bases from J, leaving 12 bases between. This CDR3 has 11 residues. The chain's CDR3 is CASTLDGQQFF. CDR3 nucleotides: TGCGCCAGCACCCTTGACGGACAGCAGTTCTTC.

Many counts were recorded for this clonotype. The CDR3 coding sequence is TGCAGCGGTGGAGAGAACAGGGTTGAGACCCAGTACTTC. Translating gives CSGGENRVETQYF. This chain links TRBV29-1 with TRBJ2-5; perhaps TRBD1 as D (6 bases). Trimming stripped 7 bases from V and 5 bases from J, with 17 bases between. Germline CDR1 SQVTM, CDR2 ANQGSEA. The CDR3 is made up of 13 amino acids.

This clonotype has at least ten counts. The V gene is TRBV20-1, the J gene TRBJ1-5; D is ambiguous. The CDR3 covers 13 residues. Looked up from germline, CDR1 is DFQATT and CDR2 is SNEGSKA (reference sequence). The CDR3 bases are TGCAGCCTTCAGGCCGCTCGCAATCAGCCCCAGCATTTT. Translating it yields CSLQAARNQPQHF.

This clonotype was counted only a few times. V and J are TRBV20-1 and TRBJ2-1; D might be TRBD2 (6 bases). This CDR3 region has 11 residues. CDR1 is DFQATT and CDR2 is SNEGSKA in the germline V gene (reference sequence). The ends were cut back, 7 bases at V and 7 bases at J, with 11 bases in the middle. CDR3 protein: CSGGGMNEQFF. In DNA form, the CDR3 reads TGCAGTGGCGGAGGGATGAATGAGCAGTTCTTC.

The chain couples TRBV7-9 to TRBJ2-1; TRBD2 agrees at 9 bases. There are 16 residues in the CDR3. Germline-derived CDR1 and CDR2 are SEHNR and FQNEAQ (reference sequence). V dropped 5 bases and J dropped 6; count of bases not matched to a gene: 11. CDR3 nucleotide sequence: TGTGCCAGCAGCGACTCATGGGCGGGAGGGTTCAATGAGCAGTTCTTC. Translating gives CASSDSWAGGFNEQFF.

The chain joins TRBV10-3 to TRBJ2-1; TRBD2 aligns across 8 bases. V lost 10 bases to trimming and J lost 7 bases; unmatched junction nucleotides: 18. CDR3 length equals 16 residues. In germline, CDR1 is ENHRY, CDR2 SYGVKD. CDR3: CATQTTGTSAGNEQFF. Written as DNA, the CDR3 is TGTGCCACGCAAACAACCGGGACTAGTGCTGGGAATGAGCAGTTCTTC.

This chain connects TRBV29-1 to TRBJ1-5, with D possibly TRBD1 on 5 matching bases. The CDR3 totals 14 residues. CDR1 is SQVTM and CDR2 is ANQGSEA in the germline V gene. Deletions cut 4 bases from V and 3 bases from J, with 13 bases between. In nucleotides, the CDR3 is TGCAGCGTTGCCGGGCAGGGCGCCAATCAGCCCCAGCATTTT. Encoded protein: CSVAGQGANQPQHF.

This clonotype was detected only a few times. J is TRBJ2-1 and V is TRBV7-9; no firm D call. CDR3 size: 14 residues. CDR1 and CDR2 from the germline V gene are SEHNR and FQNEAQ (reference sequence). Trimming pared 8 bases from V and 4 bases from J, leaving 15 bases between. The CDR3 coding sequence is TGTGCCAGCCGCAATGGAACCCGGTACAATGAGCAGTTCTTC. It encodes CASRNGTRYNEQFF.

This clonotype was recorded a few times. The chain recombines TRBV7-9 with TRBJ2-1; 8 bases match TRBD2. The CDR3 has 13 amino acids. Germline lookup yields CDR1 SEHNR and CDR2 FQNEAQ (reference sequence). V lost 6 bases, J lost 15 bases, and 13 bases stayed unmatched. CDR3 sequence reads: CASRITSGPEMFF. CDR3 sequence (DNA): TGTGCCAGCAGGATCACTAGCGGCCCCGAGATGTTCTTC.

This clonotype was seen a few times. This chain's CDR3 is CASSQAQGSTGNTIYF. The CDR3, as DNA: TGTGCCAGCAGCCAAGCCCAGGGGAGCACTGGAAACACCATATATTTT. V gene TRBV4-2 combines with J gene TRBJ1-3, with D possibly TRBD1 on 6 matching bases. The CDR3 is made up of 16 amino acids. Germline V gene data show CDR1 as LGHNA and CDR2 as YNFKEQ. The ends were cut back, 1 base at V and 2 bases at J, with 12 bases in the middle.

This chain joins TRBV18 and TRBJ1-2, with D unclear. This CDR3 region has 16 residues. Germline CDR1 KGHSH, CDR2 LQKENI. V lost 2 bases, J lost 0 bases, and 13 bases lay in between. CDR3 residues: CASSPKKDGSNYGYTF. The CDR3 nucleotides are TGTGCCAGCTCACCAAAGAAAGACGGATCTAACTATGGCTACACCTTC.